This T cell receptor (beta chain) derives from a study of blood T cell repertoires in COVID-19. Study-wide context: COVID-19 samples from acute and convalescent phases originated in the United States, Italy and Spain.

The repertoire was sequenced with immunoSEQ multiplex PCR; TCRdb's copy has only in-frame clones and lacks some. The repertoire holds 200,000 to 250,000 clones, with more than 80% as singletons. CDR1 is MNHEY, CDR2 SVGAGI, per germline. The V and J ends lost 7 bases and 4 bases, in that order; junction bases with no gene match: 4. The length of the CDR3 is 14 residues. The V gene is TRBV6-5, the J gene TRBJ2-2, with 9 bases fitting TRBD1. The sample taken for sequencing was peripheral blood. The clonotype comes from a woman at least 80 years old with acute or convalescent COVID-19. CDR3 sequence: CASIGTGLTGELFF. The CDR3 DNA follows: TGTGCCAGCATTGGGACAGGGCTCACCGGGGAGCTGTTTTTT.